This entry features one TCR beta chain sequence. Its target is not known. The sample originates from a study of response to subunit inactivated influenza vaccine. General study findings and limits: The authors suggested that every seasonal influenza vaccination recruits few new T cells.

Germline CDR1 MDHEN, CDR2 SYDVKM. The V end lost 4 bases, the J end lost 2 bases, and 14 bases lay between the germline ends. The CDR3 extends over 15 amino acids. One entry per CDR3 protein results from TCRdb running MiXCR on the RT-PCR reads. The table shows under 800,000 distinct CDR3 sequences, with roughly 13% occurring only once. The source of this sequence is a man between 45 and 60 years old who received an inactivated influenza vaccine. The rearrangement links TRBV28 to TRBJ2-5; tentatively, D is TRBD1 (5 bases). The material sequenced was PBMCs from blood, taken around two weeks before vaccination. CDR3 protein: CASSSGNFRQETQYF. DNA of the CDR3: TGTGCCAGCAGTTCAGGGAATTTTCGACAAGAGACCCAGTACTTC.